This T cell receptor (beta chain) was identified in a study of CD8+ T cells in alopecia areata. Study information: Twice a day, 5 to 10 mg of oral tofacitinib was administered to treated patients. Findings of the study overall: Clonality in the scalp and expanded CD8+ clones ranked among the top 100 were significantly decreased by tofacitinib.

A remark on this clone: The antigen is undetermined.

The CDR3 consists of 14 residues. The germline V and J ends were trimmed by 5 bases and 1 base, with 11 bases remaining between them. Per the germline V gene, CDR1 is SGHAT and CDR2 is FQNNGV. cDNA prepared by RNA extraction and subsequent reverse transcription served as the template for sequencing. TCRdb keeps only in-frame clones here, not all; method: immunoSEQ multiplex PCR. The sample yields some 200,000 clones, roughly three fifths seen once. Treatment indicated: oral pan-JAK inhibitor, 5-10 mg twice daily. This TCR was recovered from a human donor with alopecia areata. The material sequenced was CD4+ T cells sorted from blood, taken at week 4, from a patient treated with tofacitinib. V and J are TRBV11-2 and TRBJ2-5, with D possibly TRBD1 on 6 matching bases. CDR3 DNA: TGTGCCAGCAGCCCTGCAGGGGTCCAAGAGACCCAGTACTTC. Translating it yields CASSPAGVQETQYF.